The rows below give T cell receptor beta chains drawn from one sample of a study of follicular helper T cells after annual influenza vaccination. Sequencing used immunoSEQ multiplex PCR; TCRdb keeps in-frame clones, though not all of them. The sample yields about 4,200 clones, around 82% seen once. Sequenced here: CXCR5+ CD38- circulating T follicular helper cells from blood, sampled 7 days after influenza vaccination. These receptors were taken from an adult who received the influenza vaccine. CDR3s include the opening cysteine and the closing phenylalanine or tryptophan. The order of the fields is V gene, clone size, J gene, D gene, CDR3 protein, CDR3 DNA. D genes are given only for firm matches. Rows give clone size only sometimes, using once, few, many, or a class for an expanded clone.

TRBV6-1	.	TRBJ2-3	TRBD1	CASSELDRGQDTQYF	TGTGCCAGCAGTGAACTGGACAGGGGGCAAGATACGCAGTATTTT
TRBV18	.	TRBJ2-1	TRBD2	CASSPQGTSINEQFF	TGTGCCAGCTCACCACAAGGGACTAGTATAAATGAGCAGTTCTTC
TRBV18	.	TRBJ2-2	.	CASSPEVTGELFF	TGTGCCAGCTCACCAGAGGTCACCGGGGAGCTGTTTTTT
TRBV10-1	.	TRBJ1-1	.	CASTKGMNTEAFF	TGCGCCAGCACCAAGGGCATGAACACTGAAGCTTTCTTT
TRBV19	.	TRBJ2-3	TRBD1	CASSPGRGKSFGADTQYF	TGTGCCAGTTCCCCCGGCAGGGGGAAATCATTCGGCGCAGATACGCAGTATTTT
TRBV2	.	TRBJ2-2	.	CASCGEYTGELFF	TGTGCCAGCTGCGGGGAGTACACCGGGGAGCTGTTTTTT
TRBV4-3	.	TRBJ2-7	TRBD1	CASSAGVGQVYYEQYF	TGCGCCAGCAGTGCTGGGGTGGGACAGGTATACTACGAGCAGTACTTC
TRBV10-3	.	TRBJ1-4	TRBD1	CAISSERQGGGKLFF	TGTGCCATCAGTTCCGAGAGACAGGGGGGGGGAAAACTGTTTTTT
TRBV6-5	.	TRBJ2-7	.	CASTNPGGKYEQYF	TGTGCCAGCACCAACCCAGGGGGGAAGTACGAGCAGTACTTC
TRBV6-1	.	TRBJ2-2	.	CASTRKTGELFF	TGTGCCAGCACCAGGAAAACCGGGGAGCTGTTTTTT
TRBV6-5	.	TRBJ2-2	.	CASSYQNLRTGELFF	TGTGCCAGCAGTTACCAGAATTTGAGAACCGGGGAGCTGTTTTTT
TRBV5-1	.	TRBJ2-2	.	CASSWDATTGELFF	TGCGCCAGCAGCTGGGACGCGACCACCGGGGAGCTGTTTTTT
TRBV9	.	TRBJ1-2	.	CASSSPGNYGYTF	TGTGCCAGCAGCTCCCCGGGTAACTATGGCTACACCTTC
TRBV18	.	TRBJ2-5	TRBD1	CASSRDREETQYF	TGTGCCAGCTCGCGGGACAGGGAAGAGACCCAGTACTTC
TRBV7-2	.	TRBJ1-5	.	CASSLTGTTNQPQHF	TGTGCCAGCAGCTTAACAGGCACGACCAATCAGCCCCAGCATTTT
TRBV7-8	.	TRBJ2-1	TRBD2	CASSFVQTFRGLAGNEQFF	TGTGCCAGCAGCTTTGTTCAGACATTTAGGGGACTAGCGGGAAATGAGCAGTTCTTC
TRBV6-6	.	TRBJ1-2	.	CASSYSSGSYGYTF	TGTGCCAGCAGTTACTCATCAGGGTCCTATGGCTACACCTTC
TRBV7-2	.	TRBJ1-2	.	CASSLGRGYTF	TGTGCCAGCAGCTTGGGTCGCGGCTACACCTTC
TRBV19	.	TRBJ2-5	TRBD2	CASSGGGKETQYF	TGTGCCAGTAGTGGGGGGGGGAAAGAGACCCAGTACTTC
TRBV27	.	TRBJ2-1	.	CASSLSIGDEQFF	TGTGCCAGCAGTTTATCGATCGGCGATGAGCAGTTCTTC
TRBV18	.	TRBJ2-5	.	CASSPRGRSGYDVRTQYF	TGTGCCAGCTCACCACGGGGCCGGTCAGGGTATGACGTTAGGACCCAGTACTTC
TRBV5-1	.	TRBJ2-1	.	CASSLNSGGNNEQFF	TGCGCCAGCAGCTTAAACTCGGGTGGCAACAATGAGCAGTTCTTC
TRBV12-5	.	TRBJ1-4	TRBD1	CASGHTGASNEKLFF	TGTGCTAGTGGTCACACAGGGGCATCTAATGAAAAACTGTTTTTT
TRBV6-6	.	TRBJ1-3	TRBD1	CASSGGQASGNTIYF	TGTGCCAGCAGCGGAGGACAGGCTTCTGGAAACACCATATATTTT
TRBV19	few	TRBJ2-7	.	CASSDRTGVRYEQYF	TGTGCCAGTAGTGACAGGACGGGGGTTCGGTACGAGCAGTACTTC
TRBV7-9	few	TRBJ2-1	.	CASSLGALSSYNEQFF	TGTGCCAGCAGCTTAGGGGCCTTGAGCTCCTACAATGAGCAGTTCTTC
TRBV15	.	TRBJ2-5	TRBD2	CATSRGTSLETQYF	TGTGCCACCAGCAGGGGGACTAGCTTAGAGACCCAGTACTTC
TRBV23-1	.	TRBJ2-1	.	CASSRLRGRTQFF	TGCGCCAGCAGCCGCCTTCGGGGGAGGACGCAGTTCTTC
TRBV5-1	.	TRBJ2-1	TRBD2	CASSERRESLFNEQFF	TGCGCCAGCAGCGAGAGGCGGGAGAGTCTCTTCAATGAGCAGTTCTTC
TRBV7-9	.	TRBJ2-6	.	CASSLVWGRPFSGANVLTF	TGTGCCAGCAGCTTAGTATGGGGCAGACCTTTCTCTGGGGCCAACGTCCTGACTTTC
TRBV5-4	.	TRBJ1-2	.	CASSSEQAFYGYTF	TGTGCCAGCAGCTCAGAACAGGCTTTCTATGGCTACACCTTC
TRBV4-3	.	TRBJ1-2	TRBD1	CASSQDLQGGRGYTF	TGCGCCAGCAGCCAAGATTTGCAGGGGGGCAGGGGCTACACCTTC
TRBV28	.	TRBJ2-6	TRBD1	CASSPPGQGSGANVLTF	TGTGCCAGCAGTCCACCGGGACAGGGTAGTGGGGCCAACGTCCTGACTTTC
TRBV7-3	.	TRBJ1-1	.	CASSTSSMNTEAFF	TGTGCCAGCAGCACGAGTAGCATGAACACTGAAGCTTTCTTT
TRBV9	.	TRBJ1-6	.	CASSARGGNSPLHF	TGTGCCAGCAGCGCCAGGGGTGGGAATTCACCCCTCCACTTT
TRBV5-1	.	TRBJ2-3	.	CASSLTGRTDTQYF	TGCGCCAGCAGCTTGACAGGGAGAACAGATACGCAGTATTTT
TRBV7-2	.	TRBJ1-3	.	CASSLLQGSGNTIYF	TGTGCCAGCAGCCTACTCCAGGGGTCCGGAAACACCATATATTTT
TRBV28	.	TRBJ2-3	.	CASSRSTGSTDTQYF	TGTGCCAGCAGTAGATCCACGGGGAGCACAGATACGCAGTATTTT
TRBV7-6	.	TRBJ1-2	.	CASSLVTGDGYTF	TGTGCCAGCAGCTTAGTTACCGGCGATGGCTACACCTTC